These 20 T cell receptor beta chains share one sample of origin, sequenced in a study of T cells in Graves' hyperthyroidism and ophthalmopathy. There were TCR beta CDR3 regions amplified from RNA transcripts. First-round RT-PCR targeting the TCR CDR3 was performed with the HTBI primer set. In TCRdb, the multiplex PCR reads were re-called with MiXCR into one record per CDR3 protein. Of about 380,000 distinct CDR3 sequences in the sample, around 18% were seen once. The sequencing input was blood. These receptors were taken from a man between 18 and 29 years old with Graves' ophthalmopathy.

This clonotype was found a few times. The V and J genes are TRBV6-1 and TRBJ1-1; 8 nucleotides agree with TRBD1. The J segment lost 1 base and the V segment lost 7 bases, leaving 5 bases of the junction unmatched. This CDR3 has 14 residues. CDR1 and CDR2 from the germline V gene are MNHNS and SASEGT. Here the CDR3 DNA reads TGTGCCAGCACCCGGACAGGGACGAACACTGAAGCTTTCTTT. It translates to CASTRTGTNTEAFF.

The sample holds many counts of this clonotype. A read error may be the cause here, since a much bigger clone is one base away. The rearrangement joins TRBV3-1 to TRBJ2-3, with D perhaps TRBD2 (5 bases). This CDR3 spans 12 amino acids. The ends were cut back, 2 bases at V and 5 bases at J, with 5 bases in the middle. The germline V gene encodes CDR1 LGHDT and CDR2 YNNKEL (reference sequence). CDR3 residues: CASSQRGDTQYF. The DNA for the CDR3 is TGTGCCAGCAGCCAACGGGGAGATACGCAGTATTTT.

There are a few counts of this clonotype. V is TRBV5-8 and J is TRBJ1-4; 7 bases agree with TRBD1. J was trimmed by 0 bases and V by 0 bases; bases with no gene match: 8. The CDR3 covers 18 residues. The germline gives CDR1 SGHTS, CDR2 YDEGEE. The CDR3 DNA reads TGTGCCAGCAGCTTGGGGGACAGAAGAATTGCAACTAATGAAAAACTGTTTTTT. Its translation: CASSLGDRRIATNEKLFF.

This clonotype was observed a few times. The J gene is TRBJ1-4, the V gene TRBV7-9; tentatively, D is TRBD1 (6 bases). There are 15 residues in the CDR3. Germline CDR1 SEHNR, CDR2 FQNEAQ (reference sequence). Trimming pared 5 bases from V and 5 bases from J, leaving 15 bases between. The CDR3 DNA sequence: TGTGCCAGCAGCCCGGAACAGGGCCCGAATGAAAAACTGTTTTTT. Translated: CASSPEQGPNEKLFF.

There are many counts of this clonotype. The chain links TRBV20-1 to TRBJ1-2; 9 bases fit TRBD1. Germline CDR1 is DFQATT and CDR2 is SNEGSKA (reference sequence). This CDR3 is built from 14 residues. V gave up 5 bases and J gave up 4 bases; unmatched junction bases: 8. The CDR3 region is CSAVNRDRVYGYTF. In DNA, the CDR3 is TGCAGTGCTGTTAACCGGGACAGGGTCTATGGCTACACCTTC.

Points on this clonotype: It may be a read error: a sequence one base away is much more abundant. The V gene is TRBV5-5, the J gene TRBJ2-7; possibly TRBD1 for D (6 bases). The CDR3 totals 15 residues. Germline V gives CDR1 SGHKS, CDR2 YYEKEE (reference sequence). The CDR3 nucleotides are TGTGCCAACAGCCGTACGACCGGACAGCACTACGAGCAGTACTTC. Protein: CANSRTTGQHYEQYF.

V is TRBV14 and J is TRBJ1-1; 10 bases are shared with TRBD1. The CDR3 totals 19 residues. The V gene end was trimmed by 4 bases and the J gene end by 2 bases; junction bases not matched to a gene: 16. Germline V CDR1 and CDR2: SGHDN, FVKESK. CDR3 in DNA: TGTGCCAGCAGCCCCCCCAACGAACGACAGGGGGCCATCAACACTGAAGCTTTCTTT. Translated, it gives CASSPPNERQGAINTEAFF.

The chain employs TRBV7-8 and TRBJ1-2, with TRBD1 as a possible D gene (5 bases). The CDR3 has 13 amino acids. Between the trimmed V and J ends, which lost 2 bases and 6 bases, there was a span of 10 bases. Germline assignment: CDR1 SGHVS and CDR2 FQNEAQ. The DNA of the CDR3 is TGTGCCAGCAGCTTAAATCAGGGTGATGGCTACACCTTC. Residues: CASSLNQGDGYTF. Full variable domain (remainder filled in from reference TRBV7-8 and TRBJ1-2): GAGVSQSPRYKVAKRGQDVALRCDPISGHVSLFWYQQALGQGPEFLTYFQNEAQLDKSGLPSDRFFAERPEGSVSTLKIQRTQQEDSAVYLCASSLNQGDGYTFGSGTRLTVV.

This sequence joins TRBV2 and TRBJ2-1; TRBD2 matches 7 bases. The CDR3 runs 14 residues. Per the germline V gene, CDR1 is SNHLY and CDR2 is FYNNEI. The trim removed 5 bases at V and 3 bases at J, leaving 4 bases unmatched. DNA for the CDR3: TGTGCCAGCAGTCGGGCGGGAGACTACAATGAGCAGTTCTTC. Its protein is CASSRAGDYNEQFF.

This clonotype was counted many times. This chain links TRBV3-1 with TRBJ2-3; D remains ambiguous. Germline V gene sequence: CDR1 LGHDT, CDR2 YNNKEL (reference sequence). This CDR3 has 14 residues. Deletions cut 0 bases from V and 2 bases from J, with 6 bases between. CDR3 in amino acids: CASSQDWITDTQYF. CDR3 sequence (DNA): TGTGCCAGCAGCCAAGACTGGATCACAGATACGCAGTATTTT.

This clonotype was detected ten times or more. The chain's CDR3 is CASSYLAGGRDEQFF. Written as DNA, the CDR3 is TGTGCCAGCAGCTATCTAGCGGGGGGGCGGGATGAGCAGTTCTTC. V gene TRBV11-2 combines with J gene TRBJ2-1; 12 positions match TRBD2. Germline V CDR1 and CDR2: SGHAT, FQNNGV. The CDR3 loop spans 15 amino acids. V was pared by 4 bases and J by 8 bases, with 6 bases of the junction left unmatched.

In its sample, this clonotype was seen many times. The chain recombines TRBV5-1 with TRBJ2-3; 10 nucleotides agree with TRBD2. Germline values: CDR1 SGHRS, CDR2 YFSETQ. This CDR3 spans 16 amino acids. The trim removed 0 bases at V and 6 bases at J, leaving 7 bases unmatched. The CDR3 here is CASSLGSSGGVDTQYF. In nucleotides, the CDR3 is TGCGCCAGCAGCTTGGGTTCTAGCGGGGGAGTGGATACGCAGTATTTT.

This clonotype was seen at least ten times. The chain couples TRBV6-1 to TRBJ2-3, with 9 bases identical to TRBD2. CDR3 length: 17 residues. The germline gives CDR1 MNHNS, CDR2 SASEGT. V trimming: 8 bases; J trimming: 4 bases; junction bases outside the gene matches: 16. DNA of the CDR3: TGTGCCAGCGTCCGTGGAGGCGGGGGGGGCCAGGCAGATACGCAGTATTTT. Translating it yields CASVRGGGGGQADTQYF.

This clonotype was seen only a few times. J is TRBJ2-2 and V is TRBV10-3, with 12 bases that match TRBD2. The CDR3 has 16 residues. V lost 5 bases, J lost 2 bases, and 3 bases stayed unmatched. Germline values: CDR1 ENHRY, CDR2 SYGVKD. CDR3: CAISQTSGGNTGELFF. In DNA, the CDR3 is TGTGCCATCAGTCAGACTAGCGGGGGTAACACCGGGGAGCTGTTTTTT.

The chain uses TRBV4-2 and TRBJ1-4; the D gene is possibly TRBD1 (5 bases). This CDR3 has 16 residues. CDR1 and CDR2 from the germline V gene are LGHNA and YNFKEQ. The V end was cut by 0 bases, the J end by 7 bases, with 15 bases between. The CDR3 nucleotides read TGTGCCAGCAGCCAAGATGGGGGTCACGGGGCTGAAAAACTGTTTTTT. It specifies CASSQDGGHGAEKLFF.

This clonotype has ten or more counts. J is TRBJ1-6 and V is TRBV28, with D unresolved. Germline CDR1 reads MDHEN; CDR2 reads SYDVKM. This CDR3 has 15 residues. Trimming took 8 bases from V and 9 from J, leaving 20 bases between them. The CDR3 sequence: CASSGTEFFSSPLHF. The DNA for the CDR3 is TGTGCCAGCTCCGGCACGGAGTTCTTTAGTTCACCCCTCCACTTT.

The gene calls are TRBV4-1 and TRBJ1-4, with 12 bases lining up with TRBD1. Germline assignment: CDR1 MGHRA and CDR2 YSYEKL. This CDR3 is built from 20 residues. V was clipped by 4 bases and J by 3 bases; unmatched bases: 15. As DNA, the CDR3 is TGCGCCAGCAGCCCCCCCGGGACAGGGGGCTTTAGGTCACCTAATGAAAAACTGTTTTTT. Its protein is CASSPPGTGGFRSPNEKLFF.

In its sample, this clonotype was seen many times. V and J are TRBV7-3 and TRBJ1-6; unclear D gene. Deletions cut 3 bases from V and 10 bases from J, with 16 bases between. This CDR3 is built from 15 residues. Germline V lookup: CDR1 SGHTA, CDR2 FQGTGA. The CDR3 coding sequence is TGTGCCAGCAGCTTTATGGGCACACACGACTCACCCCTCCACTTT. Translation: CASSFMGTHDSPLHF.

This sequence joins TRBV18 and TRBJ2-7, with a tentative D call TRBD2 (6 bases). Germline assignment: CDR1 KGHSH and CDR2 LQKENI. The CDR3 consists of 16 residues. Trimming removed 2 bases from V and 5 bases from J, with 19 bases in between. Here the CDR3 DNA reads TGTGCCAGCTCACCAGCACCCCATGTTGGAGGGAACGAGCAGTACTTC. Translating gives CASSPAPHVGGNEQYF.

The chain has TRBV9 and TRBJ2-1; 7 nucleotides agree with TRBD2. The germline gives CDR1 SGDLS, CDR2 YYNGEE. There are 14 residues in the CDR3. The trim removed 3 bases at V and 4 bases at J, leaving 4 bases unmatched. The CDR3 DNA reads as TGTGCCAGCAGCGCGGGGGGTCAGTACAATGAGCAGTTCTTC. Translated, it gives CASSAGGQYNEQFF.